Sequencing of this TCR beta chain was carried out in a study of blood T cells in healthy people across ages. Overall study findings and caveats: It was not possible, with unsorted PBMCs, to conclusively compare naive and antigen-experienced cells.

Drawn from each donor were ten milliliters of peripheral blood. At least ten counts were recorded for this clonotype. Its antigen is undetermined. The length of the CDR3 is 15 residues. Trimming shortened V by 0 bases and J by 3 bases, and 12 bases separated the two germline ends. In germline, CDR1 is MNHNY, CDR2 SVGAGI (reference sequence). A second PCR of roughly 6 to 12 cycles used a sample-barcoded 5' primer and a J-beta primer mix. In TCRdb, the 5' RACE reads were re-called with MiXCR into one record per CDR3 protein. Of 710,000 or so distinct CDR3 sequences listed, about 30% were seen once; the top ten hold 15%.

The sample consisted of blood. The rearrangement links TRBV6-6 to TRBJ2-7, with D perhaps being TRBD1 or TRBD2 (5 bases each). The sequence was obtained from an elderly woman in good health. The CDR3 DNA follows: TGTGCCAGCAGTTACTCAGGGGAGAGTGGCTACGAGCAGTACTTC. As protein: CASSYSGESGYEQYF.